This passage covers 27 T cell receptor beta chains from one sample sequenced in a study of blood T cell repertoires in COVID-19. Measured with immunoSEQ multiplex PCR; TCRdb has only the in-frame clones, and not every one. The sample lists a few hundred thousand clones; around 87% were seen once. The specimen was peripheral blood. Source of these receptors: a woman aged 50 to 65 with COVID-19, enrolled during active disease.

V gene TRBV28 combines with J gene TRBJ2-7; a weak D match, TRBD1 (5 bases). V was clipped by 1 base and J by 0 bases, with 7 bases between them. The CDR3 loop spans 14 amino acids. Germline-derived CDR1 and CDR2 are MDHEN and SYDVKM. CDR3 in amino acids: CASSLYRSSYEQYV. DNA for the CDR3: TGTGCCAGCAGTTTATACAGGAGCTCCTACGAGCAGTACGTC.

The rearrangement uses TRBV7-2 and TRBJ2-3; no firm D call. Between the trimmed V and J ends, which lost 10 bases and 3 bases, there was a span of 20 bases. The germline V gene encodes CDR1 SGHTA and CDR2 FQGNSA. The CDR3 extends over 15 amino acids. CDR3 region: CATPLEFAVTDTQYF. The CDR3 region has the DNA TGTGCCACCCCCCTGGAGTTTGCAGTTACAGATACGCAGTATTTT.

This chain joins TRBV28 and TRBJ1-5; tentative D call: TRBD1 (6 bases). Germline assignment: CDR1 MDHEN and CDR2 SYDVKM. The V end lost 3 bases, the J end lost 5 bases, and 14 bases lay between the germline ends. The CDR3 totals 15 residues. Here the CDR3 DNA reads TGTGCCAGCAGTTTCGGCAGGGGAATTGATCAGCCCCAGCATTTT. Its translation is CASSFGRGIDQPQHF.

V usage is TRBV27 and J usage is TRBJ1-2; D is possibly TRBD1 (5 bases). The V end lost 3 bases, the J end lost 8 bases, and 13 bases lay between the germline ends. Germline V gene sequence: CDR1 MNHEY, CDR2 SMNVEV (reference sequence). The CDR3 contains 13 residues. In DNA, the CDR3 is TGTGCCAGCAGTTTTGGAGTGGGGGGAGGCTACACCTTC. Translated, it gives CASSFGVGGGYTF.

The CDR3 DNA sequence: TGTGCCAGCAGTGAGGGACAGGGGCTCTATGGCTACACCTTC. It translates to CASSEGQGLYGYTF. The genes are TRBV2 and TRBJ1-2; 10 bases line up with TRBD1. CDR1 and CDR2 (germline): SNHLY, FYNNEI. There are 14 residues in the CDR3. After removal of 3 bases from V and 4 bases from J, the junction contained 2 bases not matched to a gene.

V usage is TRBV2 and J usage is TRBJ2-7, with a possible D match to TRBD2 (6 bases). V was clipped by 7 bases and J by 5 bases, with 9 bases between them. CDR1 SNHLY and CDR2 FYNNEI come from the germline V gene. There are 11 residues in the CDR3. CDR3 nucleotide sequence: TGTGCCAGCAAGACTAGTAACGAGCAGTACGTC. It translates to CASKTSNEQYV.

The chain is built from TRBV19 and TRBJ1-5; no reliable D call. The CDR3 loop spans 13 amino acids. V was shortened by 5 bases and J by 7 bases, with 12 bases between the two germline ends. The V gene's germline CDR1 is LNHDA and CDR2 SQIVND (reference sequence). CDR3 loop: CASSPSRGQPQHF. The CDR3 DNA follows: TGTGCCAGTAGTCCATCCCGGGGACAGCCCCAGCATTTT.

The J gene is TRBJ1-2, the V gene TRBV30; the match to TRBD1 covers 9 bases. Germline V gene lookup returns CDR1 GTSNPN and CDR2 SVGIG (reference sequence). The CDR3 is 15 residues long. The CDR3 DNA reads TGTGCTGTTACCACTCCGGGACAGGGAGGCTATGGCTACACCTTC. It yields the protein CAVTTPGQGGYGYTF.

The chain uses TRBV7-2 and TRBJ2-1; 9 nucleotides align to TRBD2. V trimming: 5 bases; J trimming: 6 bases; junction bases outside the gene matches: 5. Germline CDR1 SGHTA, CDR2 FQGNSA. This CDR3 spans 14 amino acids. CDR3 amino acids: CASSPGLAFNEQFF. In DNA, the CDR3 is TGTGCCAGCAGCCCGGGACTAGCTTTCAATGAGCAGTTCTTC. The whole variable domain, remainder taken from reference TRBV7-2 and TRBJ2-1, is GAGVSQSPSNKVTEKGKDVELRCDPISGHTALYWYRQSLGQGLEFLIYFQGNSAPDKSGLPSDRFSAERTGGSVSTLTIQRTQQEDSAVYLCASSPGLAFNEQFFGPGTRLTVL.

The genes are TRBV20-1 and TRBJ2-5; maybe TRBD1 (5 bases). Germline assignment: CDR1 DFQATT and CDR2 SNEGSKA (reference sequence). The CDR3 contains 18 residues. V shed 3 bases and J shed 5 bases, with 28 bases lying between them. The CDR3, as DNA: TGCAGTGCTAGTCTTTTTGGCCGGCGACAGTTACACGATGAGACCCAGTACTTC. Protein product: CSASLFGRRQLHDETQYF.

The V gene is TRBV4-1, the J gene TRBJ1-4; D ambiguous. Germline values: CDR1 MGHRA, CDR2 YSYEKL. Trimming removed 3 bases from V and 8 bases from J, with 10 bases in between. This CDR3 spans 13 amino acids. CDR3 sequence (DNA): TGCGCCAGCAGCCACGCGGTTGGAGAAAAACTGTTTTTT. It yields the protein CASSHAVGEKLFF.

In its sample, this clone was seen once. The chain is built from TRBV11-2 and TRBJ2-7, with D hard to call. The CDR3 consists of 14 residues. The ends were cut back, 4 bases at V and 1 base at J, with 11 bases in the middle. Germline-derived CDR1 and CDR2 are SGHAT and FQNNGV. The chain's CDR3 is CASSSGSTSYEQYF. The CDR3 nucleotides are TGTGCCAGCAGCTCCGGGTCTACTTCCTACGAGCAGTACTTC.

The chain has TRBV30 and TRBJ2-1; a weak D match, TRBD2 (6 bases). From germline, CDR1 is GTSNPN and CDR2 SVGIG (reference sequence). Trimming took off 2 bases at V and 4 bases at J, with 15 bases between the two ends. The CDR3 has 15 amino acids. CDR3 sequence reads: CAWSKLAPTYNEQFF. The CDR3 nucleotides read TGTGCCTGGAGTAAACTAGCCCCCACTTACAATGAGCAGTTCTTC.

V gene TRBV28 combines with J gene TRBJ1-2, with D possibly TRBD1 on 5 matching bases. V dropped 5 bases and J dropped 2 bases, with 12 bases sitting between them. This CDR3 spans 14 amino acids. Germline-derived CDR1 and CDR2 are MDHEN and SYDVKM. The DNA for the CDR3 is TGTGCCAGCAGTATGGGACTCTCAAACTATGGCTACACCTTC. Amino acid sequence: CASSMGLSNYGYTF.

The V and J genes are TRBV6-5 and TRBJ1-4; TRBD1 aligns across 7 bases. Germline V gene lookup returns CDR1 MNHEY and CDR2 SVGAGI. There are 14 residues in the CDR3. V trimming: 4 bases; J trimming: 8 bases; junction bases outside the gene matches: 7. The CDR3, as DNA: TGTGCCAGCAGTTTAGGGGGCGCAGGGGAAAAACTGTTTTTT. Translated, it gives CASSLGGAGEKLFF.

The CDR3, as DNA: TGTGCCAGCAGCCCCTCCCCGCGGGGGTGGCATGAGCAGTTCTTC. Translation: CASSPSPRGWHEQFF. The chain combines TRBV2 with TRBJ2-1, with 7 bases that match TRBD2. Germline V gene data show CDR1 as SNHLY and CDR2 as FYNNEI. The CDR3 sequence is 15 residues long. V lost 6 bases to trimming and J lost 8 bases; unmatched junction nucleotides: 13.

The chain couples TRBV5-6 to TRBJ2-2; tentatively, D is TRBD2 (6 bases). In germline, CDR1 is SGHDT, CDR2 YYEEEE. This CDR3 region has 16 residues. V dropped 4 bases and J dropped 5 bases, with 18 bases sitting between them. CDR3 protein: CASSGRLGFKTGELFF. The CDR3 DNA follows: TGTGCCAGCAGCGGTAGACTAGGATTTAAAACCGGGGAGCTGTTTTTT.

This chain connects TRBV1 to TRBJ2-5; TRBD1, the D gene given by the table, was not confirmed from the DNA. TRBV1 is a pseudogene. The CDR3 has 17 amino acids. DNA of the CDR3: TGCACCAGCAGCCGTTCGCGAGGACACGGCCTCCAAGAGACCCAGTACTTC. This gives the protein CTSSRSRGHGLQETQYF.

CDR3 in DNA: TGTGCCAGCTCCCCCCTCGGTGGGGTGAGGGCCACAGATACGCAGTATTTT. Its protein product is CASSPLGGVRATDTQYF. This chain links TRBV18 with TRBJ2-3, with a possible D match to TRBD2 (5 bases). Trimming took off 6 bases at V and 2 bases at J, with 21 bases between the two ends. Germline V gene lookup returns CDR1 KGHSH and CDR2 LQKENI. This CDR3 has 17 amino acids.

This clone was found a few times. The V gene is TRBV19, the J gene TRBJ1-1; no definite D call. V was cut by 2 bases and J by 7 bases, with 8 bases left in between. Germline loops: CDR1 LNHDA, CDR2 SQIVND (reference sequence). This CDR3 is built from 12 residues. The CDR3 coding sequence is TGTGCCAGTAGTATAAGGAGCGGTGAAGCTTTCTTT. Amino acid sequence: CASSIRSGEAFF.

The DNA of the CDR3 is TGTGCCACTAGCGGGGGCACAGATACGCAGTATTTT. Amino acids: CATSGGTDTQYF. The chain recombines TRBV10-3 with TRBJ2-3; 9 positions agree with TRBD2. This CDR3 is built from 12 residues. V was pared by 10 bases and J by 1 base, with 0 bases of the junction left unmatched. Per the germline V gene, CDR1 is ENHRY and CDR2 is SYGVKD.

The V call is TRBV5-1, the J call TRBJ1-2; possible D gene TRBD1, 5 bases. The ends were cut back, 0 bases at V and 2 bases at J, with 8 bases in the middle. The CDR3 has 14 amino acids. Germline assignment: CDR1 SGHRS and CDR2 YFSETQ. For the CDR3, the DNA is TGCGCCAGCAGCTTGGGGCCAGGGAACTATGGCTACACCTTC. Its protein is CASSLGPGNYGYTF. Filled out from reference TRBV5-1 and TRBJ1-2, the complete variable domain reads KAGVTQTPRYLIKTRGQQVTLSCSPISGHRSVSWYQQTPGQGLQFLFEYFSETQRNKGNFPGRFSGRQFSNSRSEMNVSTLELGDSALYLCASSLGPGNYGYTFGSGTRLTVV.

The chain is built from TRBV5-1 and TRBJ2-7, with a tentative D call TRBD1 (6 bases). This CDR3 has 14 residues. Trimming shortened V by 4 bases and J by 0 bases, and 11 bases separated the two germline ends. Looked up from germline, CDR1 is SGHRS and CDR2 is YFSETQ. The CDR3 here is CASSHQGISYEQYF. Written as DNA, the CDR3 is TGCGCCAGCAGCCATCAGGGGATCTCCTACGAGCAGTACTTC.

The CDR3 DNA reads TGTGCCAGCTCCAGCTCTGGGGCCAACGTCCTGACTTTC. This sequence encodes CASSSSGANVLTF. This chain joins TRBV9 and TRBJ2-6; no clear D. Trimming stripped 7 bases from V and 0 bases from J, with 5 bases between. Germline V gene data show CDR1 as SGDLS and CDR2 as YYNGEE. The CDR3 is made up of 13 amino acids.

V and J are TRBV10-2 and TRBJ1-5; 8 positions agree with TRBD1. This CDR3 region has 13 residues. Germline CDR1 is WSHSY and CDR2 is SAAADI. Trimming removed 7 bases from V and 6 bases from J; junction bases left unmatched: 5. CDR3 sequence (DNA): TGCGCCAGCACTCAGGGGGCGGCTCAGCCCCAGCATTTT. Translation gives CASTQGAAQPQHF.

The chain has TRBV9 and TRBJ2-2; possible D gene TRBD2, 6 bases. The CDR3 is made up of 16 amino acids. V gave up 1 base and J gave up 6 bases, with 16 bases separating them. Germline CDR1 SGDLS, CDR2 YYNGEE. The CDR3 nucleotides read TGTGCCAGCAGCGTACGGGGGTCGTCGGGATCCGGGGAGCTGTTTTTT. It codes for CASSVRGSSGSGELFF. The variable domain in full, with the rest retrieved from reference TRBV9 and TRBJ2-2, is DSGVTQTPKHLITATGQRVTLRCSPRSGDLSVYWYQQSLDQGLQFLIQYYNGEERAKGNILERFSAQQFPDLHSELNLSSLELGDSALYFCASSVRGSSGSGELFFGEGSRLTVL.

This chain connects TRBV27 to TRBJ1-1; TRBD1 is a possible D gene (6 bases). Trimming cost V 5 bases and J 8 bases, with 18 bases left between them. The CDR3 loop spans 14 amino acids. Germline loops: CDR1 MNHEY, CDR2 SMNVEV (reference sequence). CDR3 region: CASSPGDRPWEAFF. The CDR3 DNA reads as TGTGCCAGCAGTCCGGGTGACAGGCCCTGGGAAGCTTTCTTT.